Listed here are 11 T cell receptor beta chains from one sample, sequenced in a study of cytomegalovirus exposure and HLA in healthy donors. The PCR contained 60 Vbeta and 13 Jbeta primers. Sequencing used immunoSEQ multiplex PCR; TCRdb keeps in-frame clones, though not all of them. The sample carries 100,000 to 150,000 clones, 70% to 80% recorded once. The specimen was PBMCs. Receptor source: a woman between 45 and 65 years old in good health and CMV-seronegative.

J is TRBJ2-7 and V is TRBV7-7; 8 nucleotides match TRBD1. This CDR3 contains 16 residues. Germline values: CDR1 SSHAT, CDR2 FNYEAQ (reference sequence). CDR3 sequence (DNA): TGTGCTAGCAGCACTAATCCGGGACAGGTGTCCTACGAGCAGTACGTC. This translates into CASSTNPGQVSYEQYV.

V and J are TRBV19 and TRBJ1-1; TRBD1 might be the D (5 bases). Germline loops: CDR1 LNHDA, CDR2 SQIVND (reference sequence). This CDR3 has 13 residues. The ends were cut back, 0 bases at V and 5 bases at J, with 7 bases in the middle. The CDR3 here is CASSIDRVTEAFF. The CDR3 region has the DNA TGTGCCAGTAGTATAGACAGGGTGACTGAAGCTTTCTTT.

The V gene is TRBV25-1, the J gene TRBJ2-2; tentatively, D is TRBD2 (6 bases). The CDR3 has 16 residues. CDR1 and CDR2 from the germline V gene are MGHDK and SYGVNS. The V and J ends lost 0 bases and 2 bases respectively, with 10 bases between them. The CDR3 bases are TGTGCCAGCAGTGAATATCGGGGGACCAACACCGGGGAGCTGTTTTTT. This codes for CASSEYRGTNTGELFF.

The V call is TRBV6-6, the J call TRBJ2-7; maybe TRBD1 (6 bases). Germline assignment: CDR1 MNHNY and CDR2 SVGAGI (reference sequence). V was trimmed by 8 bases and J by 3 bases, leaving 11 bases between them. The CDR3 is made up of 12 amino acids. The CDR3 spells CASEDSDYEQYF. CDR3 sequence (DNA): TGTGCCAGCGAGGACAGTGACTACGAGCAGTACTTC.

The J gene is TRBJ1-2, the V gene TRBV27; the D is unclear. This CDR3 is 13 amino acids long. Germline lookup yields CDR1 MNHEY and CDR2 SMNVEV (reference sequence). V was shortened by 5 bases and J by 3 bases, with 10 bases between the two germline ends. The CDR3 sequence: CASSDGLHYGYTF. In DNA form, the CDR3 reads TGTGCCAGCAGTGACGGACTGCACTATGGCTACACCTTC.

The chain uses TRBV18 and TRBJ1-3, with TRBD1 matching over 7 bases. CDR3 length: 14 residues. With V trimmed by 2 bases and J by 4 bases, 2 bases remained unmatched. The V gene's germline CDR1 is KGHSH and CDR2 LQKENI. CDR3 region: CASSPIQGGNTIYF. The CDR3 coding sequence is TGTGCCAGCTCACCAATACAGGGGGGAAACACCATATATTTT.

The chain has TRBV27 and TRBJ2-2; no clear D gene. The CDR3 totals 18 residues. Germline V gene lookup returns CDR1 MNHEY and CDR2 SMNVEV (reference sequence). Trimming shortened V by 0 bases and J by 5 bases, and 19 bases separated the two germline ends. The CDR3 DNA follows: TGTGCCAGCAGTTTATCGTCCGAATGGCCCGGCGGAACCGGGGAGCTGTTTTTT. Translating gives CASSLSSEWPGGTGELFF.

CDR3 DNA sequence: TGTGCCAGCGCAAGAGGGGACAGGGGGGACACTGAAGCTTTCTTT. Translated, it gives CASARGDRGDTEAFF. The chain combines TRBV11-2 with TRBJ1-1; 11 nucleotides match TRBD1. This CDR3 comprises 15 residues. Unmatched junction bases numbered 8, after V lost 8 bases and J lost 3 bases. In germline, CDR1 is SGHAT, CDR2 FQNNGV.

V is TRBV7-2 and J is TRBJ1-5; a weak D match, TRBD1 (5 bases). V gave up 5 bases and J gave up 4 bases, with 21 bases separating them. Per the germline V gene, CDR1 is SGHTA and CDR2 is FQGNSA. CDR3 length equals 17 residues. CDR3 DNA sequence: TGTGCCAGCAGCCCCGGAGGATGGAGGGGAAGTAATCAGCCCCAGCATTTT. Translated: CASSPGGWRGSNQPQHF.

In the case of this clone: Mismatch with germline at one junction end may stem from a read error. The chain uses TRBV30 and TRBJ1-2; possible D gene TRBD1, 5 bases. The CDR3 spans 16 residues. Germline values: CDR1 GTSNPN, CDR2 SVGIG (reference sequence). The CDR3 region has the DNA TGTGCCTGGAGTGTACCTAGACAGAGAGCTAACTATGGCTACCCCTTC. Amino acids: CAWSVPRQRANYGYPF.

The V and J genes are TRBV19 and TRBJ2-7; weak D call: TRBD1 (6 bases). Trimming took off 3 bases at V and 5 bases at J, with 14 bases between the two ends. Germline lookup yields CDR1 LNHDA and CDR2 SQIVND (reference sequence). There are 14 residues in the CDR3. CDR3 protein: CASSILQGYHEQYF. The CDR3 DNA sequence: TGTGCCAGTAGTATTCTTCAGGGGTACCACGAGCAGTACTTC. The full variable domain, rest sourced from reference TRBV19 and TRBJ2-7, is DGGITQSPKYLFRKEGQNVTLSCEQNLNHDAMYWYRQDPGQGLRLIYYSQIVNDFQKGDIAEGYSVSREKKESFPLTVTSAQKNPTAFYLCASSILQGYHEQYFGPGTRLTVT.